The 6 T cell receptor beta chains given below trace back to one sample, sequenced in a study of blood T cell repertoires in COVID-19. Repertoires were generated with immunoSEQ multiplex PCR, while TCRdb's copy carries only in-frame clones and drops some. The sample has fewer than 250,000 clones; around 91% are singletons. Sequenced input: peripheral blood. The receptors come from a woman between 35 and 50 years old with acute or convalescent COVID-19.

The chain carries TRBV6-5 and TRBJ2-5; 9 bases are shared with TRBD1. Germline trimming cut 7 bases from V and 5 bases from J; bases unmatched to any gene: 8. Per the germline V gene, CDR1 is MNHEY and CDR2 is SVGAGI. The CDR3 extends over 14 amino acids. In nucleotides, the CDR3 is TGTGCCAGCACCCCGGGACAGGGATACGAGACCCAGTACTTC. This gives the protein CASTPGQGYETQYF.

This chain connects TRBV4-2 to TRBJ1-3; 7 bases line up with TRBD1. The trim removed 4 bases at V and 0 bases at J, leaving 6 bases unmatched. CDR1 is LGHNA and CDR2 is YNFKEQ in the germline V gene. This CDR3 region has 16 residues. The DNA for the CDR3 is TGTGCCAGCAGCCCCCCGGGACAGTTCTCTGGAAACACCATATATTTT. Protein: CASSPPGQFSGNTIYF.

The CDR3 DNA sequence: TGCGCCAGCAGCTCGAGCGGGGGGGCTACCAATGAGCAGTTCTTC. It is translated as CASSSSGGATNEQFF. This chain connects TRBV5-1 to TRBJ2-1, with 10 bases aligning to TRBD2. The length of the CDR3 is 15 residues. Looked up from germline, CDR1 is SGHRS and CDR2 is YFSETQ. V was pared by 3 bases and J by 6 bases, with 6 bases of the junction left unmatched.

This chain joins TRBV19 and TRBJ1-2, with TRBD1 matching over 8 bases. The CDR3 is made up of 15 amino acids. Trimming cost V 1 base and J 4 bases; bases outside gene matches: 5. Germline CDR1 LNHDA, CDR2 SQIVND (reference sequence). The CDR3 spells CASSIASDRGYGYTF. The CDR3 nucleotides are TGTGCCAGTAGTATAGCGTCTGACAGGGGCTATGGCTACACCTTC.

This sequence joins TRBV27 and TRBJ1-1; D unclear. CDR1 is MNHEY, CDR2 SMNVEV, per germline (reference sequence). This CDR3 is 14 amino acids long. V was trimmed by 9 bases and J by 1 base, leaving 15 bases between them. CDR3: CASKTPSPNTEAFF. The CDR3 DNA follows: TGTGCCAGTAAGACACCCTCCCCGAACACTGAAGCTTTCTTT.

This CDR3 is CASSVAAADEAGANVLTF. CDR3 coding DNA: TGTGCCAGCAGCGTAGCTGCGGCAGATGAAGCTGGGGCCAACGTCCTGACTTTC. This sequence joins TRBV9 and TRBJ2-6; no clear D gene. V was trimmed by 0 bases and J by 2 bases, leaving 15 bases between them. In germline, CDR1 is SGDLS, CDR2 YYNGEE. The CDR3 extends over 18 amino acids.